The 6 T cell receptor beta chains below come from one sample, sequenced in a study of tumor and adjacent non-tumor tissue in lung cancer. The template was RNA from unsorted bulk tissue. A modified ARM-PCR protocol with three rounds of nested PCR amplified TCRbeta. TCRdb analysed the multiplex PCR reads with MiXCR anew, one entry per CDR3 protein. The sample yields approximately 150,000 distinct CDR3 sequences, roughly 66% seen once. Sample: lung tumor tissue. The receptor source for this set is a man between 60 and 70 years old with small cell lung cancer.

As to this clonotype: A much larger clone lies a single base off, so this may be a read error. This chain connects TRBV20-1 to TRBJ2-3, with D perhaps TRBD2 (6 bases). The CDR3 is made up of 14 amino acids. Germline loops: CDR1 DFQATT, CDR2 SNEGSKA (reference sequence). CDR3 amino acids: CSASPSAQTDMQYF. CDR3 bases: TGCAGTGCGTCCCCTAGCGCACAAACAGATATGCAGTATTTT.

This clonotype has a count of ten or more. This rearrangement joins TRBV20-1 to TRBJ2-5; 8 bases are shared with TRBD1. The trim removed 1 base at V and 7 bases at J, leaving 11 bases unmatched. This CDR3 is 15 amino acids long. Germline V CDR1 and CDR2: DFQATT, SNEGSKA (reference sequence). DNA for the CDR3: TGCAGTGCTAGAGGTTTTTCAGGGGGCGAGGGGACCCAGTACTTC. Translating it yields CSARGFSGGEGTQYF.

This clonotype was observed a few times. A read error may be the cause here, since a much bigger clone is one base away. The chain employs TRBV4-2 and TRBJ1-4; TRBD1 matches 10 bases. This CDR3 region has 16 residues. Per the germline V gene, CDR1 is LGHNA and CDR2 is YNFKEQ. Written as DNA, the CDR3 is TGTGTCAGCAGCCCCGGGACAGGGGAACTTAATGAAAAACTGTTTTTT. As protein: CVSSPGTGELNEKLFF.

This sequence joins TRBV12-3 or TRBV12-4 and TRBJ2-4; TRBD1 matches 7 bases. The CDR3 totals 11 residues. V was clipped by 6 bases and J by 13 bases; unmatched bases: 6. Here the CDR3 reads CASRGDRSQYF. The CDR3 DNA reads TGTGCCAGCAGGGGGGACAGAAGCCAGTACTTC.

Comment on this clonotype: A read error may be the cause here, since a much bigger clone is one base away. This chain connects TRBV4-2 to TRBJ2-5; 8 bases line up with TRBD2. This CDR3 spans 15 amino acids. Germline V gene lookup returns CDR1 LGHNA and CDR2 YNFKEQ. The CDR3 here is CVSSQATLAGETQYF. DNA for the CDR3: TGTGTCAGCAGCCAAGCAACCCTAGCGGGAGAGACCCAGTACTTC.

For this clonotype: The junction does not match germline at one end; this may be a read error. The CDR3 spells CVSSFGGNQSQHF. CDR3 nucleotide sequence: TGCGTCAGCAGCTTTGGGGGGAACCAGTCCCAGCATTTT. This chain joins TRBV5-1 and TRBJ1-5; tentative D call: TRBD1 (5 bases). CDR1 is SGHRS, CDR2 YFSETQ, per germline. The CDR3 length is 13 residues.